These T cell receptor beta chains were read from a single sample in a study of cytomegalovirus exposure and HLA in healthy donors. Sequenced by immunoSEQ multiplex PCR; TCRdb stores in-frame clones only, minus some. This sample carries roughly 110,000 clones, about two thirds of them seen once, and the ten largest clones take about 2.8%. Sequencing was done on a sample of PBMCs. The receptor set was obtained from a female donor in good health and CMV-seronegative. CDR3s include the opening cysteine and the closing phenylalanine or tryptophan. Clone size appears in some rows only: once, few, many, or a class for an expanded clone.

abundance,v_gene,j_gene,CDR3aa
.,TRBV6-5,TRBJ1-1,CASSLKDRTTEAFF
few,TRBV19,TRBJ2-1,CASSIRLAVSNEQFF
few,TRBV5-5,TRBJ2-7,CASSLRPDSSGGEQYF
.,TRBV19,TRBJ1-5,CASRTQGNQPQHF
.,TRBV5-1,TRBJ2-5,CASSSTGRETQYF
.,TRBV27,TRBJ2-7,CASSFAGISSYEQYF
.,TRBV27,TRBJ1-2,CASSPTNYGYTF
.,TRBV7-2,TRBJ2-1,CAIKTAARNNEQFF
.,TRBV19,TRBJ2-3,CATTRYLAGGSDTQYF
.,TRBV28,TRBJ1-4,CASSRVGRRDEKLFF
.,TRBV9,TRBJ1-1,CASSVGQPRSEAFF
.,TRBV5-1,TRBJ2-5,CASSLDRPEETQYF
.,TRBV5-1,TRBJ2-5,CASSLARGFGETQYF
.,TRBV6-5,TRBJ1-2,CASSSPSGGYGYTF
.,TRBV7-2,TRBJ1-5,CASSLDLWPQHF
.,TRBV18,TRBJ1-3,CASSGSPSGNTIYF
.,TRBV18,TRBJ2-7,CASSQTPSTGLAEQYF
.,TRBV10-2,TRBJ2-7,CASSEFFRTGDSYEQYF
.,TRBV11-3,TRBJ1-1,CASSLKGVAFF
few,TRBV2,TRBJ2-1,CASSFLAYNEQFF
.,TRBV7-2,TRBJ2-7,CASSRDRYEQYF
.,TRBV11-2,TRBJ2-3,CASSQSGTSTDTQYF
.,TRBV19,TRBJ1-1,CASSGRDRGRRGNTEAFF
few,TRBV9,TRBJ2-1,CASSVGGSTYNEQFF
.,TRBV19,TRBJ1-1,CASSADRDTEAFF
few,TRBV7-5,TRBJ2-4,CVRSLSDGNIQYF
.,TRBV5-1,TRBJ2-7,CASSLGRSGDEQYF
few,TRBV18,TRBJ2-5,CASGREPQETQYF
.,TRBV5-6,TRBJ1-4,CASSPKNRNEKLFF
.,TRBV29-1,.,CSVGRTKDEQYF
.,TRBV11-2,TRBJ1-4,CASSPGQLDLEKLFF
.,TRBV9,TRBJ1-1,CASSSIPGNNAEAFF
.,TRBV10-3,TRBJ2-3,CAIGTGKSTDTQYF